These T cell receptor beta chains were read from a single sample in a study of immune evolution from preneoplasia to lung adenocarcinoma. The repertoire was sequenced with immunoSEQ multiplex PCR; TCRdb's copy has only in-frame clones and lacks some. The sample lists over 6,000 clones, 80% to 90% occurring once. The source material was FFPE invasive lung adenocarcinoma tissue. The receptors were gathered from a person aged 45-60 years with lung adenocarcinoma. Each CDR3 is given with its conserved first and last residue.

J gene: TRBJ2-2; V gene: TRBV30; CDR3 protein: CAWSPNTGELFF
J gene: TRBJ1-5; V gene: TRBV6-6; CDR3 protein: CASRPGTDSNQPQHF
J gene: TRBJ2-7; V gene: TRBV19; CDR3 protein: CASSMGWGQDEQYF
J gene: TRBJ2-7; V gene: TRBV18; CDR3 protein: CASSPADRDYYEQYF
J gene: TRBJ2-5; V gene: TRBV7-8; CDR3 protein: CASSLDRDLGRQETQYF
J gene: TRBJ1-2; V gene: TRBV2; CDR3 protein: CASNTGRYGYTF
J gene: TRBJ1-3; V gene: TRBV9; CDR3 protein: CASSTRTGDSPGNTIYF
J gene: TRBJ2-3; V gene: TRBV6-5; CDR3 protein: CASSRDSADTQYF
J gene: TRBJ2-3; V gene: TRBV6-5; CDR3 protein: CASSYRQGGNTQYF
J gene: TRBJ1-2; V gene: TRBV7-9; CDR3 protein: CASSNRQGEDGYTF
J gene: TRBJ2-3; V gene: TRBV30; CDR3 protein: CAWSEIAGYTDTQYF
J gene: TRBJ2-1; V gene: TRBV30; CDR3 protein: CACLAGDFNEQFF
J gene: TRBJ2-5; V gene: TRBV30; CDR3 protein: CAWSVHSGRAGETQYF
J gene: TRBJ2-6; V gene: TRBV19; CDR3 protein: CASSIGGGSSGANVLTF
J gene: TRBJ1-2; V gene: TRBV29-1; CDR3 protein: CSVEDRGSGNYGYTF
J gene: TRBJ1-1; V gene: TRBV5-8; CDR3 protein: CASSLAGAYTAFF
J gene: TRBJ1-1; V gene: TRBV2; CDR3 protein: CASRRQPNTEAFF
J gene: TRBJ2-7; V gene: TRBV18; CDR3 protein: CASSQQGAYEQYF
J gene: TRBJ2-1; V gene: TRBV11-2; CDR3 protein: CASSSGLAAHSYNEQFF
J gene: TRBJ1-1; V gene: TRBV28; CDR3 protein: CASSPWGAGVNTEAFF
J gene: TRBJ2-1; V gene: TRBV29-1; CDR3 protein: CSVSQGLANYNEQFF
J gene: TRBJ1-5; V gene: TRBV5-5; CDR3 protein: CASSGGRTNQPQHF
J gene: TRBJ1-5; V gene: TRBV7-8; CDR3 protein: CASSTREGRETYSNQPQHF
J gene: TRBJ2-2; V gene: TRBV2; CDR3 protein: CASSEWLEGTGELFF
J gene: TRBJ1-1; V gene: TRBV4-1; CDR3 protein: CASSQDAEIGVGAEAFF
J gene: TRBJ2-7; V gene: TRBV5-1; CDR3 protein: CASSLGVGDGLGEQYF
J gene: TRBJ1-3; V gene: TRBV7-3; CDR3 protein: CASSLTTAPHSGNTIYF
J gene: TRBJ1-5; V gene: TRBV28; CDR3 protein: CASSITGWGQPQHF
J gene: TRBJ2-7; V gene: TRBV15; CDR3 protein: CATSRDRGRYEQYF
J gene: TRBJ2-1; V gene: TRBV7-9; CDR3 protein: CASSSGVEQFF
J gene: TRBJ2-1; V gene: TRBV11-2; CDR3 protein: CASGRSVGGREFF
J gene: TRBJ1-2; V gene: TRBV4-3; CDR3 protein: CASSQGSNVYGYTF
J gene: TRBJ2-7; V gene: TRBV28; CDR3 protein: CASRTGGRYEQYF
J gene: TRBJ2-5; V gene: TRBV29-1; CDR3 protein: CSALGSGTETQYF
J gene: TRBJ2-1; V gene: TRBV5-3; CDR3 protein: CARTRLGFNEQFF
J gene: TRBJ1-1; V gene: TRBV19; CDR3 protein: CASSSARSRSTEAFF
J gene: TRBJ2-7; V gene: TRBV28; CDR3 protein: CASSGGTGTILYEQYF
J gene: TRBJ2-7; V gene: TRBV28; CDR3 protein: CASRARGSRYEQYF
J gene: TRBJ1-1; V gene: TRBV28; CDR3 protein: CASSLSFRGTEAFF
J gene: TRBJ2-7; V gene: TRBV5-1; CDR3 protein: CASRGGGSYEQYF
J gene: TRBJ2-3; V gene: TRBV5-1; CDR3 protein: CASSSGKTDTQYF
J gene: TRBJ2-1; V gene: TRBV11-3; CDR3 protein: CASSLGFGGKQFF
J gene: TRBJ2-3; V gene: TRBV14; CDR3 protein: CASSQHQGWGTDTQYF
J gene: TRBJ2-7; V gene: TRBV18; CDR3 protein: CASSPMGGDSSYEQYF
J gene: TRBJ1-2; V gene: TRBV6-5; CDR3 protein: CASSYDSRNYGYTF
J gene: TRBJ2-5; V gene: TRBV7-2; CDR3 protein: CASTEGTSGSGETQYF
J gene: TRBJ2-7; V gene: TRBV7-6; CDR3 protein: CASSRPGGAISYEQYF
J gene: TRBJ2-3; V gene: TRBV6-1; CDR3 protein: CASRLRVDTQYF
J gene: TRBJ2-2; V gene: TRBV7-2; CDR3 protein: CASSSPGLANTGELFF
J gene: TRBJ1-5; V gene: TRBV29-1; CDR3 protein: CSVAAGGANQPQHF
J gene: TRBJ2-7; V gene: TRBV7-9; CDR3 protein: CASSLLGGTYYEQYF
J gene: TRBJ2-1; V gene: TRBV6-5; CDR3 protein: CASKEFGTNEQFF
J gene: TRBJ2-2; V gene: TRBV6-6; CDR3 protein: CASGNYGTKVPGELFF
J gene: TRBJ2-7; V gene: TRBV27; CDR3 protein: CASSISGSRYEQYF
J gene: TRBJ2-5; V gene: TRBV7-9; CDR3 protein: CASSFVGGQGGQETQYF
J gene: TRBJ1-1; V gene: TRBV7-9; CDR3 protein: CASSLAQNTEAFF
J gene: TRBJ2-3; V gene: TRBV9; CDR3 protein: CASSQNTGGGSGADTQYF
J gene: TRBJ2-3; V gene: TRBV5-5; CDR3 protein: CASSGTGGDTQYF
J gene: TRBJ2-7; V gene: TRBV7-9; CDR3 protein: CASSSSQGSPYEQYF
J gene: TRBJ2-7; V gene: TRBV30; CDR3 protein: CAWSVLSGRSYEQYF